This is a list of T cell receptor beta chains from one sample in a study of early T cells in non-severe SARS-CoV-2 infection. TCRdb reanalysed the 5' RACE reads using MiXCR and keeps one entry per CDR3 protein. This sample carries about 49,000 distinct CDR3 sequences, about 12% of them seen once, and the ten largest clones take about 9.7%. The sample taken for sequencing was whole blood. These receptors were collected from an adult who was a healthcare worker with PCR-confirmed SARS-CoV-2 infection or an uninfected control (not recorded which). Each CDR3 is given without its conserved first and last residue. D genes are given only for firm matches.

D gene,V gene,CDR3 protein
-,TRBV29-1,SVESRINYEQY
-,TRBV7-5,ISVPEALPFGQGATEAF
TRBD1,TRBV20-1,SAFSGLSGTDFQPQH
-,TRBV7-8,ASTLRPQGAGGETQY
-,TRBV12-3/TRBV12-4,ASSFPESPLH
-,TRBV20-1,SARAPAHMNTEAF
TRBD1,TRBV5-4,ASSWTGTGASPLH
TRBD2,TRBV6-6,ASSRWTSGRSTYNEQF
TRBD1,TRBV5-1,ASSLVVQGSAYEQY
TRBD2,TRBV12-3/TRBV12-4,ASSLRAASGARRSSTDTQY
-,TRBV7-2,ASSSKAISYNEQF
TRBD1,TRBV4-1,ASSQVQGASEKLF
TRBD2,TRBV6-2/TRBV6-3,ASSSGLESDTQY
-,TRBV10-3,AISEAYEQY
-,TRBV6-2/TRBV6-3,ASRESNEQF
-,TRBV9,ASSSNRERETQY
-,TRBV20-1,SARDRGQENTGELF